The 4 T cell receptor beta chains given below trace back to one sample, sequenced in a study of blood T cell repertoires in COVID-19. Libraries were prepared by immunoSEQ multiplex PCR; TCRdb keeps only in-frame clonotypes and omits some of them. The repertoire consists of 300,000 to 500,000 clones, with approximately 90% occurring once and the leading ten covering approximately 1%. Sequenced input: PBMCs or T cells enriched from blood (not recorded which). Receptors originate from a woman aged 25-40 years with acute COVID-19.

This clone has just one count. CDR3 loop: CASGTPGQGISVQHF. CDR3 DNA sequence: TGTGCCAGCGGCACGCCCGGACAGGGCATAAGTGTTCAGCATTTT. J is TRBJ1-5 and V is TRBV6-6; TRBD1 matches 8 bases. With V trimmed by 8 bases and J by 13 bases, 19 bases remained unmatched. Germline-derived CDR1 and CDR2 are MNHNY and SVGAGI (reference sequence). The CDR3 consists of 15 residues.

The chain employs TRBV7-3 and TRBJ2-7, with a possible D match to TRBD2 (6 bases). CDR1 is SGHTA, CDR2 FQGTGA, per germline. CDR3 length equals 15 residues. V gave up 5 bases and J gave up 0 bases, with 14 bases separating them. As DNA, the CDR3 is TGTGCCAGCAGCCCAGGAGGGAAAACCTCCTACGAGCAGTACTTC. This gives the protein CASSPGGKTSYEQYF.

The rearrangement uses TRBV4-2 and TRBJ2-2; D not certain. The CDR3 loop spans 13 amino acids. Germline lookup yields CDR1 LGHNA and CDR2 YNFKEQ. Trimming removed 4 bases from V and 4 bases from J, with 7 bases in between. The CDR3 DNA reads TGTGCCAGCAGCCTCACTACCACCGGGGAGCTGTTTTTT. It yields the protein CASSLTTTGELFF.

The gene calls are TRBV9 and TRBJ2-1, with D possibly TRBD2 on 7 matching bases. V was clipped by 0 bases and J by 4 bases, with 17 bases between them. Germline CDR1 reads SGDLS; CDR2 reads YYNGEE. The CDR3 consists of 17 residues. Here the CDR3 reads CASSVGTGGHEYNEQFF. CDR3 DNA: TGTGCCAGCAGCGTAGGAACGGGGGGCCACGAGTACAATGAGCAGTTCTTC. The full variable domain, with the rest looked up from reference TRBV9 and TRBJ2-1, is DSGVTQTPKHLITATGQRVTLRCSPRSGDLSVYWYQQSLDQGLQFLIQYYNGEERAKGNILERFSAQQFPDLHSELNLSSLELGDSALYFCASSVGTGGHEYNEQFFGPGTRLTVL.